The 3 T cell receptor beta chains in this list originate from one sample, sequenced in a study of cytomegalovirus exposure and HLA in healthy donors. Vbeta (60) and Jbeta (13) primers were used in the PCR. Measured with immunoSEQ multiplex PCR; TCRdb has only the in-frame clones, and not every one. The repertoire holds under 200,000 clones, with approximately 86% as singletons. Material for sequencing was PBMCs. All receptors derive from a woman in her 30s in good health and CMV-seronegative.

The rearrangement uses TRBV11-3 and TRBJ2-7, with 8 bases that match TRBD2. Trimming removed 7 bases from V and 4 bases from J; junction bases left unmatched: 12. The length of the CDR3 is 15 residues. CDR1 is SGHNT, CDR2 YENEEA, per germline. In DNA form, the CDR3 reads TGTGCCAGCACCCATGGCGAGCGGGGGTCTTACGAGCAGTACTTC. Translation gives CASTHGERGSYEQYF.

The genes are TRBV7-9 and TRBJ2-3; tentatively, D is TRBD2 (6 bases). The CDR3 has 14 amino acids. The V end was cut by 4 bases, the J end by 6 bases, with 14 bases between. Germline CDR1 is SEHNR and CDR2 is FQNEAQ (reference sequence). The DNA of the CDR3 is TGTGCCAGCAGCTCGGGACTGCAAGACGATACGCAGTATTTT. Translation: CASSSGLQDDTQYF.

The chain links TRBV18 to TRBJ1-2, with 9 bases matching TRBD1. The length of the CDR3 is 12 residues. The germline gives CDR1 KGHSH, CDR2 LQKENI. The J segment lost 7 bases and the V segment lost 6 bases, leaving 3 bases of the junction unmatched. Here the CDR3 reads CASSEGQGGYTF. The CDR3 coding sequence is TGTGCCAGCTCGGAGGGACAGGGTGGCTACACCTTC.